This T cell receptor beta chain is from a study of T cell clonality in common variable immunodeficiency. The study, taken as a whole, reports: What drives increased CVID clonality needs T cell subpopulation sequencing. TCRbeta clonality was increased in CVID versus healthy controls. Reportedly, TCR beta sequences from common variable immunodeficiency showed fewer deletions and N-nucleotide insertions.

This clone was detected ten times or more. Its antigen remains unidentified. The read terminates 3 residues before the CDR3 end, so the remaining end is supplied by the germline J gene. TCRdb's table, derived via immunoSEQ multiplex PCR, lists solely in-frame clones and lacks some. Observed in the sample are tens of thousands of clones, none of them singletons. Most patients and controls had Caucasian heritage. CDR1 is DFQATT and CDR2 is SNEGSKA in the germline V gene (reference sequence). Between the trimmed V and J ends, which lost 1 base and 2 bases, there was a span of 12 bases. This CDR3 comprises 14 residues.

This receptor was taken from a person aged 18 to 69 in good health. Input material: peripheral blood mononuclear cells. The chain joins TRBV20-1 to TRBJ2-7; D possibly corresponds to TRBD2 (6 bases). This CDR3 is CSARGTGEAYEQYF. The sequenced CDR3 bases are TGCAGTGCTAGAGGGACGGGGGAGGCCTACGAG.